This is a list of T cell receptor beta chains from one sample in a study of graft-versus-host responses after intestinal transplantation. These receptors' antigens are unknown. Profiling relied on immunoSEQ multiplex PCR, and the TCRdb table lists in-frame clones only, not all of them. The data show 84,000 or so clones, roughly 80% seen once. Sequencing was performed on unstimulated CD4+ T cells sorted from spleen or lymph node cells, taken before intestinal transplant. The receptors derive from a human donor who received an intestinal transplant. Both conserved end residues are part of each CDR3. The order of the fields is clone size, J gene, D gene, V gene, CDR3 DNA, CDR3 protein. The D gene is left open where the match is weak. Clone size is stated in some rows and not others, as once, few, many or a class when expanded.

- TRBJ2-7 TRBD1 TRBV2 TGTGCCAGCAGGACGGACAGGGGCTCCTACGAGCAGTACTTC CASRTDRGSYEQYF
- TRBJ2-6 TRBD2 TRBV28 TGTGCCAGCACCCCTAGCGGGTCTGGGGCCAACGTCCTGACTTTC CASTPSGSGANVLTF
- TRBJ2-7 - TRBV6-5 TGTGCCAGCGCCTACTATGGATCGTCGGACGAGCAGTACTTC CASAYYGSSDEQYF
few TRBJ1-6 - TRBV2 TGTGCCAGCAGTGAGGAGGGGGGGAATTCACCCCTCCACTTT CASSEEGGNSPLHF
- TRBJ1-5 TRBD1 TRBV30 TGTGCCTGGAACGCACCGGGACAGGCTTATCAGCCCCAGCATTTT CAWNAPGQAYQPQHF
- TRBJ2-3 TRBD2 TRBV10-3 TGTGCCATCAGTGAGCTAGCGGGTTCCACAGATACGCAGTATTTT CAISELAGSTDTQYF
- TRBJ1-4 TRBD1 TRBV5-1 TGCGCCAGCAGCTTGGAAGGACAGGGGTCTGAAAAACTGTTTTTT CASSLEGQGSEKLFF
- TRBJ2-1 TRBD1 TRBV28 TGTGCCAGCAGCAACGCCCACAGGGGGTCGAATGAGCAGTTCTTC CASSNAHRGSNEQFF
few TRBJ1-2 - TRBV2 TGTGCCAGCAGTGAAGCCCCAGATGGCTACACCTTC CASSEAPDGYTF
- TRBJ2-7 TRBD1 TRBV18 TGTGCCAGCTCACCAGCTCGGGACAGGGGATTCTCCTACGAGCAGTACTTC CASSPARDRGFSYEQYF
- TRBJ2-7 TRBD1 TRBV28 TGTGCCAGCAGAACCGGGACAGGGGCCTACGAGCAGTACTTC CASRTGTGAYEQYF
- TRBJ2-7 TRBD1 TRBV4-2 TGTGCCAGCAGCCAAGGGAGGACAGGGGAGGGAGACGAGCAGTACTTC CASSQGRTGEGDEQYF
- TRBJ2-1 TRBD2 TRBV5-1 TGCGCCAGCAAGCATAGGGCGGGAGCCTACAATGAGCAGTTCTTC CASKHRAGAYNEQFF
- TRBJ2-1 - TRBV4-2 TGTGCCAGCAGCCGCACAGGAGATGTGTTGATCTTC CASSRTGDVLIF
- TRBJ2-2 - TRBV20-1 TGCAGTGCTAGTTTGACAGGGGAGCTGTTTTTT CSASLTGELFF
few TRBJ2-7 TRBD2 TRBV5-1 TGCGCCAGCAGCTTGGTCGGGGGGAACTACGAGCAGTACTTC CASSLVGGNYEQYF
- TRBJ2-7 TRBD2 TRBV5-5 TGTGCCAGCAGCTTGGTCGGCGGGGGGAGCTCCTACGAGCAGTACTTC CASSLVGGGSSYEQYF
- TRBJ1-3 - TRBV19 TGTGCCAGTAAACGGACATCGTCCTCTGGAAACACCATATATTTT CASKRTSSSGNTIYF
- TRBJ2-3 TRBD2 TRBV18 TGTGCCAGCTCACCACGGGGTAGCGGGGGCACAGATACGCAGTATTTT CASSPRGSGGTDTQYF
- TRBJ1-5 - TRBV28 TGTGCCAGCAGTTCAGCACAGAGGGGGAGCAATCAGCCCCAGCATTTT CASSSAQRGSNQPQHF
- TRBJ1-5 - TRBV19 TGTGCCAGTAGTATAGGGTTGAGGTCCGTAAGGGGTCAGCCCCAGCATTTT CASSIGLRSVRGQPQHF
few TRBJ1-2 TRBD1 TRBV6-5 TGTGCCAGCAGACAGGGGGGCGCTAACTATGGCTACACCTTC CASRQGGANYGYTF
- TRBJ2-7 TRBD1 TRBV6-5 TGTGCCAGCAACAGACAGGGGGGGTACGAGCAGTACTTC CASNRQGGYEQYF
- TRBJ2-2 - TRBV2 TGTGCCAGCAAAGGCAGCGCCAACACCGGGGAGCTGTTTTTT CASKGSANTGELFF
- TRBJ2-7 - TRBV7-9 TGTGCCAGCAGGCGACTCGGTTACGAGCAGTACTTC CASRRLGYEQYF
- TRBJ1-4 - TRBV7-9 TGTGCCAGCAGCCGTGGACAGAATGAAAAACTGTTTTTT CASSRGQNEKLFF
few TRBJ2-3 - TRBV9 TGTGCCAGCAGCGTAGCCCCCTCAGATACGCAGTATTTT CASSVAPSDTQYF
- TRBJ2-3 - TRBV18 TGTGCCAGCTCACCCGGGTTGGTCTCAGATACGCAGTATTTT CASSPGLVSDTQYF
once TRBJ2-1 TRBD2 TRBV28 TGTGCCAGCAGTTTCCTAGCGGGAGCCTACAATGAGCAGTTCTTC CASSFLAGAYNEQFF
- TRBJ1-1 - TRBV6-6 TGTGCCAGCAGTTACTCCGACAGATACACTGAAGCTTTCTTT CASSYSDRYTEAFF
- TRBJ2-7 TRBD2 TRBV5-1 TGCGCCAGCAGCCAGGGGACTAGCGGAACCTACGAGCAGTACTTC CASSQGTSGTYEQYF
- TRBJ1-5 - TRBV7-9 TGTGCCAGCAGCTTAGAAGCGAAACAGCCCCAGCATTTT CASSLEAKQPQHF
- TRBJ2-7 TRBD2 TRBV5-1 TGCGCCAGCAGCACCGGACTAGCGGGAACCAACGAGCAGTACTTC CASSTGLAGTNEQYF
- TRBJ2-7 - TRBV5-5 TGTGCCAGCAGCTCACAGGGAAGCGACGAGCAGTACTTC CASSSQGSDEQYF
- TRBJ1-5 - TRBV15 TGTGCCACCAGCAGACTGAATCAGTCCCAGCATTTT CATSRLNQSQHF
- TRBJ1-5 - TRBV7-8 TGTGCCAGCAGCTTAGCGGCGGCACCCCAGCATTTT CASSLAAAPQHF
once TRBJ2-3 TRBD2 TRBV27 TGTGCCAGCACCAAACTAGCGGAGGGCACAGATACGCAGTATTTT CASTKLAEGTDTQYF
- TRBJ2-3 TRBD1 TRBV29-1 TGCAGCGTAGACAGGGGAGTACGGGATACGCAGTATTTT CSVDRGVRDTQYF
- TRBJ2-7 - TRBV19 TGTGCCAGTAGTACTCTACAGGGTTTCGAGCAGTACTTC CASSTLQGFEQYF
few TRBJ1-4 TRBD1 TRBV7-9 TGTGCCAGCAGCCCCAGGGGGGACAGGGATGAAAAACTGTTTTTT CASSPRGDRDEKLFF
- TRBJ1-5 - TRBV6-1 TGTGCCAGCAGTGAGCGCCCGGGGGATAGCAATCAGCCCCAGCATTTT CASSERPGDSNQPQHF
- TRBJ1-6 - TRBV9 TGTGCCAGCAGCGTAGTTGGGCCACCCCTCCACTTT CASSVVGPPLHF
- TRBJ1-4 - TRBV5-1 TGCGCCAGCAGGGGGGGAGCTAATGAAAAACTGTTTTTT CASRGGANEKLFF
- TRBJ1-1 TRBD1 TRBV6-1 TGTGCCAGCAGCCTATCAGGGGGCCTCGCTGAAGCTTTCTTT CASSLSGGLAEAFF
- TRBJ2-7 - TRBV2 TGTGCCAGCAGTGAATTGGGAGGAGTTCCCTACGAGCAGTACTTC CASSELGGVPYEQYF
- TRBJ2-3 TRBD1 TRBV29-1 TGCAGCGCCGGACAGGGCGGGGCAGATACGCAGTATTTT CSAGQGGADTQYF
- TRBJ1-1 - TRBV28 TGTGCCAGCATGCGGGGGAACACTGAAGCTTTCTTT CASMRGNTEAFF
- TRBJ1-6 - TRBV28 TGTGCCAGCAAGTTGAGCTCCTATAATTCACCCCTCCACTTT CASKLSSYNSPLHF
few TRBJ2-5 - TRBV5-4 TGTGCCAGCAGCTCCGGCACGCTAGCGCAAGAGACCCAGTACTTC CASSSGTLAQETQYF
- TRBJ1-5 - TRBV9 TGTGCCAGCAGCGCCCCAAAGGGGAGCAATCAGCCCCAGCATTTT CASSAPKGSNQPQHF
- TRBJ2-2 - TRBV28 TGTGCCACTTACGAGGACTACACCGGGGAGCTGTTTTTT CATYEDYTGELFF
- TRBJ2-7 TRBD1 TRBV28 TGTGCCAGCAGATCCGGGACAGATGGGGACGAGCAGTACTTC CASRSGTDGDEQYF
- TRBJ2-3 - TRBV21-1 TGTGCCAGGAAGAGCTTGGATACGCAGTATTTT CARKSLDTQYF